A single sample is the source of the 18 T cell receptor beta chains below, sequenced in a study of T cell changes during pregnancy in multiple sclerosis. Sequencing used immunoSEQ multiplex PCR; TCRdb keeps in-frame clones, though not all of them. The sample holds around 130,000 clones, roughly 95% seen once. The material was peripheral blood, obtained after pregnancy. The receptor source for this set is a female donor with multiple sclerosis, enrolled in a pregnancy study.

The rearrangement links TRBV30 to TRBJ1-1, with D unresolved. Trimming removed 4 bases at V and 1 base at J, with 7 bases between. The CDR3 covers 12 residues. Per germline, CDR1 GTSNPN and CDR2 SVGIG (reference sequence). The CDR3 bases are TGTGCCTGGATTGTCAGGAACACTGAAGCTTTCTTT. Translated, it gives CAWIVRNTEAFF.

This clone has a handful of counts. The chain is built from TRBV28 and TRBJ1-5, with D possibly matching TRBD1 (5 bases). Trimming left V 2 bases short and J 7 bases short, with 12 bases between. The CDR3 is 14 amino acids. Germline lookup yields CDR1 MDHEN and CDR2 SYDVKM. This CDR3 reads CASSLIRGNQPQHF. The CDR3 DNA follows: TGTGCCAGCAGTTTAATCCGGGGGAACCAGCCCCAGCATTTT. Full variable domain (remainder filled in from reference TRBV28 and TRBJ1-5): DVKVTQSSRYLVKRTGEKVFLECVQDMDHENMFWYRQDPGLGLRLIYFSYDVKMKEKGDIPEGYSVSREKKERFSLILESASTNQTSMYLCASSLIRGNQPQHFGDGTRLSIL.

The V gene is TRBV5-6, the J gene TRBJ1-2, with 7 bases fitting TRBD1. V lost 1 base, J lost 11 bases, and 14 bases stayed unmatched. The CDR3 is made up of 15 amino acids. The germline CDR1 and CDR2 sequences are SGHDT and YYEEEE. CDR3 sequence (DNA): TGTGCCAGCAGCTTGTACTATCAAAATAACAGGGGTTACACCTTC. Translation gives CASSLYYQNNRGYTF.

The rearrangement joins TRBV27 to TRBJ1-5; 12 nucleotides line up with TRBD1. The CDR3 has 14 residues. J was trimmed by 6 bases and V by 11 bases; bases with no gene match: 8. Germline assignment: CDR1 MNHEY and CDR2 SMNVEV (reference sequence). Here the CDR3 DNA reads TGTGCCTCCGGGGACAGGGGGCCCAGTCAGCCCCAGCATTTT. Translating gives CASGDRGPSQPQHF.

The rearrangement links TRBV5-1 to TRBJ2-1; no definite D call. Germline assignment: CDR1 SGHRS and CDR2 YFSETQ. The CDR3 extends over 14 amino acids. Trimming took 1 base from V and 0 from J, leaving 5 bases between them. The CDR3, as DNA: TGCGCCAGCAGCTTGAAGAGCTCCTACAATGAGCAGTTCTTC. Its translation is CASSLKSSYNEQFF.

This clone was seen a single time. The V call is TRBV19, the J call TRBJ1-3; 7 nucleotides line up with TRBD1. The V segment lost 6 bases and the J segment 3 bases; nucleotides outside the gene matches: 8. Looked up from germline, CDR1 is LNHDA and CDR2 is SQIVND (reference sequence). This CDR3 has 15 residues. The CDR3 loop reads CASRSMDRFGNTIYF. The CDR3 nucleotides read TGTGCCAGTAGATCGATGGACAGGTTTGGAAACACCATATATTTT.

The CDR3 spells CASSLEAQREGLYPGELFF. CDR3 nucleotide sequence: TGTGCCAGCAGCTTAGAAGCCCAGCGGGAGGGCCTTTATCCCGGGGAGCTGTTTTTT. J is TRBJ2-2 and V is TRBV7-6; 10 positions agree with TRBD2. This CDR3 spans 19 amino acids. Trimming cost V 1 base and J 6 bases; bases outside gene matches: 14. Germline CDR1 and CDR2: SGHVS and FNYEAQ.

The chain joins TRBV5-1 to TRBJ2-7; D unresolved. Germline V CDR1 and CDR2: SGHRS, YFSETQ. Trimming cost V 0 bases and J 3 bases, with 13 bases left between them. There are 15 residues in the CDR3. This CDR3 is CASSLGGSRIYEQYF. The CDR3 bases are TGCGCCAGCAGCTTGGGAGGATCCCGAATCTACGAGCAGTACTTC.

This chain links TRBV30 with TRBJ1-5, with TRBD1 as a possible D gene (5 bases). Germline assignment: CDR1 GTSNPN and CDR2 SVGIG (reference sequence). The CDR3 consists of 13 residues. V lost 6 bases and J lost 7, with 16 bases in between. CDR3 region: CACETASGQPQHF. For the CDR3, the DNA is TGTGCCTGCGAGACAGCTTCGGGCCAGCCCCAGCATTTT. Variable domain in full (rest from reference TRBV30 and TRBJ1-5): SQTIHQWPATLVQPVGSPLSLECTVEGTSNPNLYWYRQAAGRGLQLLFYSVGIGQISSEVPQNLSASRPQDRQFILSSKKLLLSDSGFYLCACETASGQPQHFGDGTRLSIL.

The V gene is TRBV28, the J gene TRBJ1-4; TRBD1 aligns across 7 bases. Germline V gene lookup returns CDR1 MDHEN and CDR2 SYDVKM. V lost 6 bases, J lost 0 bases, and 7 bases stayed unmatched. CDR3 length equals 16 residues. In nucleotides, the CDR3 is TGTGCCAGCAGCCGTCTCAGGGGGACAACTAATGAAAAACTGTTTTTT. It translates to CASSRLRGTTNEKLFF.

The chain is built from TRBV19 and TRBJ2-7; 10 bases match TRBD1. The junction had 6 bases not matched to a gene; V was cut back by 3 bases and J by 4 bases. Germline CDR1 is LNHDA and CDR2 is SQIVND (reference sequence). This CDR3 is built from 15 residues. Written as DNA, the CDR3 is TGTGCCAGTAGTATCGGGGACAGGGGAAAATACGAGCAGTACTTC. Translation gives CASSIGDRGKYEQYF.

This clone was detected only once. The rearrangement links TRBV7-6 to TRBJ1-4; D not certain. Germline CDR1 is SGHVS and CDR2 is FNYEAQ. The germline V and J ends were trimmed by 1 base and 8 bases, with 11 bases remaining between them. The CDR3 extends over 14 amino acids. The CDR3 protein is CASSLVDTGEKLFF. CDR3 coding DNA: TGTGCCAGCAGCTTAGTCGACACGGGGGAAAAACTGTTTTTT.

The rearrangement links TRBV7-2 to TRBJ2-1; 11 nucleotides align to TRBD2. Trimming at V came to 3 bases and at J to 2 bases, leaving 0 bases not matched to a gene. CDR1 and CDR2 (germline): SGHTA, FQGNSA. The CDR3 extends over 15 amino acids. As DNA, the CDR3 is TGTGCCAGCAGCTTGACTAGCGGGACCTACAATGAGCAGTTCTTC. Translated: CASSLTSGTYNEQFF.

This clone has just one count. V is TRBV14 and J is TRBJ2-6, with D tentatively TRBD2 (6 bases). Germline CDR1 is SGHDN and CDR2 is FVKESK. The CDR3 has 20 residues. The V end lost 5 bases, the J end lost 4 bases, and 27 bases lay between the germline ends. The CDR3 sequence: CASSSQIGGRTLSGANVLTF. CDR3 DNA: TGTGCCAGCAGCAGTCAAATCGGGGGACGGACTCTCTCCGGGGCCAACGTCCTGACTTTC.

This chain connects TRBV19 to TRBJ2-3, with 9 bases identical to TRBD2. The germline V gene has CDR1 LNHDA and CDR2 SQIVND (reference sequence). The V gene end was trimmed by 3 bases and the J gene end by 3 bases; junction bases not matched to a gene: 7. This CDR3 is 16 amino acids long. The CDR3: CASSIRGTSRTDTQYF. In nucleotides, the CDR3 is TGTGCCAGTAGTATTCGGGGGACTAGCAGAACAGATACGCAGTATTTT. The full variable domain, completed using reference TRBV19 and TRBJ2-3, is DGGITQSPKYLFRKEGQNVTLSCEQNLNHDAMYWYRQDPGQGLRLIYYSQIVNDFQKGDIAEGYSVSREKKESFPLTVTSAQKNPTAFYLCASSIRGTSRTDTQYFGPGTRLTVL.

The V call is TRBV6-1, the J call TRBJ2-5; a possible D gene is TRBD2 (6 bases). Trimming removed 3 bases from V and 1 base from J, with 12 bases in between. The CDR3 is made up of 15 amino acids. Germline V gene lookup returns CDR1 MNHNS and CDR2 SASEGT. The CDR3 is CASSDGGGLQETQYF. The CDR3, as DNA: TGTGCCAGCAGTGACGGGGGAGGTCTCCAAGAGACCCAGTACTTC.

The rearrangement links TRBV28 to TRBJ1-5; the D is unclear. V lost 6 bases and J lost 0, with 6 bases in between. CDR3 length: 13 residues. In germline, CDR1 is MDHEN, CDR2 SYDVKM. The CDR3 DNA follows: TGTGCCAGCAGAGATAGTAGCAATCAGCCCCAGCATTTT. It translates to CASRDSSNQPQHF.

The rearrangement joins TRBV6-6 to TRBJ2-1, with 7 bases matching TRBD2. The CDR3 spans 16 residues. Per the germline V gene, CDR1 is MNHNY and CDR2 is SVGAGI (reference sequence). Unmatched junction bases numbered 5, after V lost 0 bases and J lost 3 bases. The CDR3 nucleotides read TGTGCCAGCAGTTACTCAAGGGAGGGGCACTACAATGAGCAGTTCTTC. Residues: CASSYSREGHYNEQFF.